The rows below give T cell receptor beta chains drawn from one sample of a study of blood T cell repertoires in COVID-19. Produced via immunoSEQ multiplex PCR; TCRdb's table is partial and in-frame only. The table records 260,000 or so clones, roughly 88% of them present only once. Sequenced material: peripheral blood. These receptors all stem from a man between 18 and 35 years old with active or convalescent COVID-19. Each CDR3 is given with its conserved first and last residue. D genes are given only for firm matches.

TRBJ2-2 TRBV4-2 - CASSHTIGSHTGELFF
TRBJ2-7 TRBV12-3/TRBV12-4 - CASSTGGSYEQYF
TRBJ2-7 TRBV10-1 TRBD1 CASSETGQAPPYEQYF
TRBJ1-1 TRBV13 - CASIDSQGPDTEAFF
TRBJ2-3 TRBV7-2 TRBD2 CASSLVAGGGANTQYF
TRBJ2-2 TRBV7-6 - CASSLETAGMNTGELFF
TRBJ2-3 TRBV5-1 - CASCSASTDTQYF
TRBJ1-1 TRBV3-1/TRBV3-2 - CASSLERGRFAEAFF
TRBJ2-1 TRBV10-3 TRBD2 CAISGAATGGSYNEQFF
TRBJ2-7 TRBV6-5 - CASSTLGTRSYEQYF
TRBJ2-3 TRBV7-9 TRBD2 CASSVGLAGGRVSTDTQYF
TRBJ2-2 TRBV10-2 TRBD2 CASSLSGGATGELFF
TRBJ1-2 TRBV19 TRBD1 CASSIGSGQLNYGYTF
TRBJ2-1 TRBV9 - CASSSIGGDYNEQFF
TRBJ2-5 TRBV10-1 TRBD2 CASPNRRDYLETQYF
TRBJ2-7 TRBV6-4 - CASSPPLREQRWYYEQYF
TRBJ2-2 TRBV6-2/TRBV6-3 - CASSYGAGPNTGELFF
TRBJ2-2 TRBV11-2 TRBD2 CASREGAGLAGDTGELFF
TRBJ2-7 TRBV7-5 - CARSFRQVHSYEQYF
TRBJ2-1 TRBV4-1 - CASSRQPGERVYNEQFF
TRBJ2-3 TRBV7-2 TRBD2 CASSLGGLAGAFSTDTQYF
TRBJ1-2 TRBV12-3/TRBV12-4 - CASRSTTNYGYTF
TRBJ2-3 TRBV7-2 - CASSSPQGLLGDTQYF
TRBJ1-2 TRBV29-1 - CSVDHGGARAYGYTF
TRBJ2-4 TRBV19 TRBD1 CASSHPGQGFYKNIQYF
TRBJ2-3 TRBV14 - CASSQEGTANTDTQYF
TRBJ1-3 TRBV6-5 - CASLGVGNTIYF
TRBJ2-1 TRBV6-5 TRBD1 CASSYGQGAIEQFF
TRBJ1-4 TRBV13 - CASSPSRTFNEKLFF
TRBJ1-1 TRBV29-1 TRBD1 CSVEVQGDPTEAFF